Below, 24 T cell receptor beta chains from the same sample are listed, as sequenced in a study of cytomegalovirus exposure and HLA in healthy donors. Some clones are missing from TCRdb's copy, which holds only in-frame ones; the method was immunoSEQ multiplex PCR. The table lists 71,000 or so clones, about 94% of them singletons. The sample consisted of PBMCs. Every receptor here comes from a man between 18 and 35 years old in good health and CMV-seropositive.

The genes are TRBV29-1 and TRBJ1-2, with 10 bases fitting TRBD1. The CDR3 length is 14 residues. J gave up 2 bases and V 6 bases, and 6 bases lay outside the gene matches. The germline V gene has CDR1 SQVTM and CDR2 ANQGSEA. CDR3 in DNA: TGCAGCGTCCTACGGACAGGGGGAAACTATGGCTACACCTTC. Protein product: CSVLRTGGNYGYTF.

The gene calls are TRBV6-1 and TRBJ1-5; D perhaps matches TRBD1 (6 bases). CDR1 and CDR2 (germline): MNHNS, SASEGT. The ends were cut back, 4 bases at V and 3 bases at J, with 22 bases in the middle. The CDR3 is 18 amino acids. The CDR3 reads CASSGARGGIGSNQPQHF. DNA for the CDR3: TGTGCCAGCAGTGGAGCCAGGGGTGGGATTGGGTCCAATCAGCCCCAGCATTTT.

The CDR3 loop is CASSPGDRVSQPQHF. The CDR3 DNA sequence: TGCGCCAGCAGCCCCGGTGACAGGGTTTCTCAGCCCCAGCATTTT. The chain joins TRBV5-1 to TRBJ1-5; TRBD1 matches at 7 bases. This CDR3 contains 15 residues. Per germline, CDR1 SGHRS and CDR2 YFSETQ. Losses at the gene ends were 4 bases for V and 6 bases for J; bases not matched to a gene: 10.

This clone was recorded once. The V call is TRBV4-1, the J call TRBJ2-5; weak D call: TRBD1 (5 bases). Germline assignment: CDR1 MGHRA and CDR2 YSYEKL. Trimming pared 0 bases from V and 5 bases from J, leaving 13 bases between. There are 15 residues in the CDR3. In nucleotides, the CDR3 is TGCGCCAGCAGCCAAGACGACAGTGGAGCGGAGACCCAGTACTTC. Its protein product is CASSQDDSGAETQYF.

This clone was seen only once. The rearrangement joins TRBV18 to TRBJ2-5; D is unresolved. The ends were cut back, 0 bases at V and 3 bases at J, with 5 bases in the middle. Germline values: CDR1 KGHSH, CDR2 LQKENI. This CDR3 has 13 amino acids. The CDR3 protein is CASSPPAEETQYF. For the CDR3, the DNA is TGTGCCAGCTCACCACCGGCAGAAGAGACCCAGTACTTC. Filled out from reference TRBV18 and TRBJ2-5, the complete variable domain reads NAGVMQNPRHLVRRRGQEARLRCSPMKGHSHVYWYRQLPEEGLKFMVYLQKENIIDESGMPKERFSAEFPKEGPSILRIQQVVRGDSAAYFCASSPPAEETQYFGPGTRLLVL.

CDR3 coding DNA: TGTGCCTGGAGTGAATATGGAAACACCATATATTTT. Its translation: CAWSEYGNTIYF. The rearrangement uses TRBV30 and TRBJ1-3; D uncertain. The germline gives CDR1 GTSNPN, CDR2 SVGIG (reference sequence). V lost 1 base, J lost 3 bases, and 4 bases lay in between. This CDR3 is 12 amino acids long.

V gene TRBV27 combines with J gene TRBJ2-6, with D hard to call. This CDR3 region has 17 residues. From germline, CDR1 is MNHEY and CDR2 SMNVEV (reference sequence). The germline V and J ends were trimmed by 2 bases and 3 bases, with 14 bases remaining between them. CDR3 bases: TGTGCCAGCAGTTTAATACCCGGTGGTGGTGGGGCCAACGTCCTGACTTTC. Residues: CASSLIPGGGGANVLTF.

V gene TRBV28 combines with J gene TRBJ1-4, with D possibly being TRBD1 (5 bases). This CDR3 comprises 16 residues. V dropped 3 bases and J dropped 2 bases, with 13 bases sitting between them. The germline CDR1 and CDR2 sequences are MDHEN and SYDVKM. The CDR3 nucleotides are TGTGCCAGCAGTTTCGGGTCTGGGGGGACTAATGAAAAACTGTTTTTT. It translates to CASSFGSGGTNEKLFF.

The chain couples TRBV11-2 to TRBJ1-2; D possibly corresponds to TRBD1 (5 bases). Germline lookup yields CDR1 SGHAT and CDR2 FQNNGV. This CDR3 is 14 amino acids long. The V end lost 0 bases, the J end lost 4 bases, and 9 bases lay between the germline ends. CDR3 loop: CASSLDRGTYGYTF. CDR3 DNA: TGTGCCAGCAGCTTAGATAGGGGCACCTATGGCTACACCTTC.

This chain connects TRBV7-3 to TRBJ1-1, with unresolved D. V was shortened by 2 bases and J by 1 base, with 8 bases between the two germline ends. The CDR3 consists of 14 residues. The germline gives CDR1 SGHTA, CDR2 FQGTGA. The CDR3 reads CASSLLVGNTEAFF. The CDR3 nucleotides read TGTGCCAGCAGCTTATTAGTTGGGAACACTGAAGCTTTCTTT.

The chain uses TRBV4-1 and TRBJ2-3; D is unresolved. Trimming took 1 base from V and 4 from J, leaving 15 bases between them. Germline assignment: CDR1 MGHRA and CDR2 YSYEKL. This CDR3 has 16 residues. The CDR3 bases are TGCGCCAGCAGCCAAGTTTGGCCACCCCTGCCAGATACGCAGTATTTT. This gives the protein CASSQVWPPLPDTQYF.

This chain joins TRBV5-1 and TRBJ2-7; D not certain. CDR1 is SGHRS and CDR2 is YFSETQ in the germline V gene. V was shortened by 4 bases and J by 5 bases, with 13 bases between the two germline ends. The CDR3 has 13 amino acids. The CDR3 here is CASSPETIHEQYF. CDR3 sequence (DNA): TGCGCCAGCAGCCCGGAGACCATCCACGAGCAGTACTTC.

The rearrangement links TRBV5-4 to TRBJ2-5; D remains unclear. V lost 4 bases and J 3 bases, leaving 13 bases between the germline ends. Germline V gene sequence: CDR1 SGHNT, CDR2 YYREEE (reference sequence). This CDR3 has 14 residues. The CDR3 sequence: CASSQTTQEETQYF. CDR3 in DNA: TGTGCCAGCAGCCAGACGACCCAGGAAGAGACCCAGTACTTC.

This sequence joins TRBV4-2 and TRBJ1-1, with TRBD1 matching over 9 bases. The ends lost 0 bases at V and 4 bases at J; junction bases unmatched: 6. This CDR3 is built from 16 residues. CDR1 is LGHNA and CDR2 is YNFKEQ in the germline V gene. Here the CDR3 reads CASSQDRDRVGTEAFF. The CDR3 DNA sequence: TGTGCCAGCAGCCAAGATCGGGACAGGGTCGGCACTGAAGCTTTCTTT.

This rearrangement joins TRBV7-2 to TRBJ2-5, with 7 bases fitting TRBD1. Germline values: CDR1 SGHTA, CDR2 FQGNSA. The J segment lost 4 bases and the V segment lost 5 bases, leaving 10 bases of the junction unmatched. The CDR3 is 15 residues long. The DNA of the CDR3 is TGTGCCAGCAGCCCACAGGACAGGAGCGGAGAGACCCAGTACTTC. This codes for CASSPQDRSGETQYF.

This chain links TRBV7-9 with TRBJ2-7; the match to TRBD1 covers 8 bases. CDR1 and CDR2 from the germline V gene are SEHNR and FQNEAQ (reference sequence). J lost 6 bases, V lost 2 bases, and 9 bases had no gene match. The CDR3 runs to 15 residues. CDR3 DNA sequence: TGTGCCAGCAGCTTACAGCAGGGGGCGATCGGCGAGCAGTACTTC. Translated, it gives CASSLQQGAIGEQYF. The full variable domain, rest sourced from reference TRBV7-9 and TRBJ2-7, is DTGVSQNPRHKITKRGQNVTFRCDPISEHNRLYWYRQTLGQGPEFLTYFQNEAQLEKSRLLSDRFSAERPKGSFSTLEIQRTEQGDSAMYLCASSLQQGAIGEQYFGPGTRLTVT.

The V gene is TRBV4-1, the J gene TRBJ1-1; 7 bases are a match to TRBD1. V lost 5 bases to trimming and J lost 10 bases; unmatched junction nucleotides: 13. This CDR3 has 14 residues. Germline loops: CDR1 MGHRA, CDR2 YSYEKL. CDR3: CASSSHGWGDRAFF. The DNA of the CDR3 is TGCGCCAGCAGCTCCCACGGTTGGGGGGACAGAGCTTTCTTT.

V usage is TRBV19 and J usage is TRBJ2-1; D may be TRBD2 (5 bases). CDR1 and CDR2 (germline): LNHDA, SQIVND (reference sequence). There are 13 residues in the CDR3. Between the trimmed V and J ends, which lost 3 bases and 8 bases, there was a span of 11 bases. The DNA of the CDR3 is TGTGCCAGTAGTATCGCTAGCTTCTATGAGCAGTTCTTC. Encoded protein: CASSIASFYEQFF.

V is TRBV6-5 and J is TRBJ1-2, with D possibly TRBD1 on 6 matching bases. There are 15 residues in the CDR3. CDR1 and CDR2 from the germline V gene are MNHEY and SVGAGI. The V and J ends lost 0 bases and 6 bases respectively, with 14 bases between them. CDR3 in amino acids: CASSYSFTTGNGYTF. The CDR3 DNA follows: TGTGCCAGCAGTTACTCGTTTACGACAGGAAATGGCTACACCTTC.

The table lists this clone with a count of one. The gene calls are TRBV9 and TRBJ2-3; 9 nucleotides agree with TRBD2. The V and J ends lost 1 base and 3 bases, in that order; junction bases with no gene match: 12. From germline, CDR1 is SGDLS and CDR2 YYNGEE. CDR3 length: 18 residues. CDR3 DNA sequence: TGTGCCAGCAGCGTAAGCAGCGGGGGGACTCATAGGACAGATACGCAGTATTTT. Amino acids: CASSVSSGGTHRTDTQYF.

This rearrangement joins TRBV2 to TRBJ2-5; D is perhaps TRBD2 (6 bases). Germline V gives CDR1 SNHLY, CDR2 FYNNEI. Trimming cost V 3 bases and J 11 bases, with 10 bases left between them. The CDR3 has 11 amino acids. The CDR3: CASSDLARQYF. CDR3 nucleotide sequence: TGTGCCAGCAGTGACCTAGCGCGTCAGTACTTC. Based on the CDR3 plus reference TRBV2 and TRBJ2-5, the full variable domain is EPEVTQTPSHQVTQMGQEVILRCVPISNHLYFYWYRQILGQKVEFLVSFYNNEISEKSEIFDDQFSVERPDGSNFTLKIRSTKLEDSAMYFCASSDLARQYFGPGTRLLVL.

The chain employs TRBV14 and TRBJ2-6; no clear D gene. The germline V gene has CDR1 SGHDN and CDR2 FVKESK. The CDR3 is 18 amino acids. V was pared by 1 base and J by 5 bases, with 18 bases between. The CDR3 loop is CASSQAYASGIWANVLTF. The CDR3 DNA is TGTGCCAGCAGCCAAGCATATGCCAGTGGCATCTGGGCCAACGTCCTGACTTTC.

This clone was seen just once. The V and J genes are TRBV6-4 and TRBJ2-7; 11 nucleotides line up with TRBD1. The CDR3 runs 15 residues. From germline, CDR1 is MRHNA and CDR2 SNTAGT. Trimming took 6 bases from V and 2 from J; bases not matched to a gene: 6. This CDR3 is CASSKGTGGPYEQYF. The CDR3 DNA reads as TGTGCCAGCAGCAAGGGGACAGGGGGACCCTACGAGCAGTACTTC.

The gene calls are TRBV27 and TRBJ2-4; 9 bases map to TRBD1. CDR1 and CDR2 from the germline V gene are MNHEY and SMNVEV (reference sequence). This CDR3 contains 17 residues. The ends lost 6 bases at V and 0 bases at J; junction bases unmatched: 9. CDR3 residues: CASRETGGGLAKNIQYF. The CDR3 DNA sequence: TGTGCCAGCAGGGAGACAGGGGGGGGGCTAGCCAAAAACATTCAGTACTTC.